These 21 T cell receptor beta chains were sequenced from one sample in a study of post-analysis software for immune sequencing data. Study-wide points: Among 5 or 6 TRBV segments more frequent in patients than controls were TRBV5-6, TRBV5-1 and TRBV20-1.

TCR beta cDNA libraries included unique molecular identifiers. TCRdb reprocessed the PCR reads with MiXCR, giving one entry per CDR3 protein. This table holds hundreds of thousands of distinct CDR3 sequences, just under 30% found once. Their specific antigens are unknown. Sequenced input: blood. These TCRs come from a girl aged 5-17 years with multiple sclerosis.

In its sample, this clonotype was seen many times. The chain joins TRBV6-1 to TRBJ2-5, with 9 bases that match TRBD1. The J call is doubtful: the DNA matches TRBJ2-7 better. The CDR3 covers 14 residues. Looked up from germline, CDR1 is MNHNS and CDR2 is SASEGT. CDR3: CASTPGTGNREQYF. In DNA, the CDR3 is TGTGCCAGCACTCCCGGGACAGGGAATCGCGAGCAGTACTTC.

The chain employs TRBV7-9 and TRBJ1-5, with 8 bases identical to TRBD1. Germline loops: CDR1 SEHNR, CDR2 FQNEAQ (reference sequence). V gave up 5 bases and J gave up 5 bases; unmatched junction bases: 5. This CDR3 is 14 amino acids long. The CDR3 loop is CASSTDRAYQPQHF. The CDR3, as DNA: TGTGCCAGCAGCACGGACAGGGCGTATCAGCCCCAGCATTTT.

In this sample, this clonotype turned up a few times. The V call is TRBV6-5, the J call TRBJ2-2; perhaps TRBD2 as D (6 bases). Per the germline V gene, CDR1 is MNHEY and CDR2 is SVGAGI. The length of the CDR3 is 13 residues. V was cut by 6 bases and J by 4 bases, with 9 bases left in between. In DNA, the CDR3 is TGTGCCAGCAGGGAGGAGGGCACCGGGGAGCTGTTTTTT. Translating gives CASREEGTGELFF.

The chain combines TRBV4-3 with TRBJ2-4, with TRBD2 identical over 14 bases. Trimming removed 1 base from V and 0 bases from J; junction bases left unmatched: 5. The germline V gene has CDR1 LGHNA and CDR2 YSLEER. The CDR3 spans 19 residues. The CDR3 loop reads CASSQVGTSGSVAKNIQYF. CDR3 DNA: TGCGCCAGCAGCCAAGTAGGGACTAGCGGGAGCGTAGCCAAAAACATTCAGTACTTC.

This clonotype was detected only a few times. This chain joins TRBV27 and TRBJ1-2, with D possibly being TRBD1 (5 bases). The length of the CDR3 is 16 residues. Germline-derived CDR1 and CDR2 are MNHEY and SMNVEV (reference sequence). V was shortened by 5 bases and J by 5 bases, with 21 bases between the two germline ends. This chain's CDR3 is CASSNRQSRWGYGYTF. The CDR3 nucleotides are TGTGCCAGCAGTAACCGACAGTCCCGCTGGGGTTATGGCTACACCTTC.

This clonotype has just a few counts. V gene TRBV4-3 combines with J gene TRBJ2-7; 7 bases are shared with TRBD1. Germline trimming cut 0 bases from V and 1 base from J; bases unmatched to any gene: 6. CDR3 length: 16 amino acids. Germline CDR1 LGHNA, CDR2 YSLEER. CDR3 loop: CASSQDVQGLSYEQYF. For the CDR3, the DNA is TGCGCCAGCAGCCAAGATGTACAGGGGTTATCCTACGAGCAGTACTTC.

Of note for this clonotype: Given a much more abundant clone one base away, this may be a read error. Here the CDR3 DNA reads TGCAGTGCTAGAGACCCCCGGGGAGAAGGGATCCAGTACTTC. Translation: CSARDPRGEGIQYF. J is TRBJ2-5 and V is TRBV20-1; a possible D gene is TRBD2 (5 bases). Trimming took off 0 bases at V and 10 bases at J, with 18 bases between the two ends. This CDR3 is 14 amino acids long. Per germline, CDR1 DFQATT and CDR2 SNEGSKA (reference sequence).

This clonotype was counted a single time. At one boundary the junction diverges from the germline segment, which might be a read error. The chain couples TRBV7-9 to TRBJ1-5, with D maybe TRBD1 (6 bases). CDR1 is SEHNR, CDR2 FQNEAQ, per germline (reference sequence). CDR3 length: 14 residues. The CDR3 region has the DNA TGTGCCGGCAGCTTAGTTGGGGGGCATCAGCCCCAGCATTTT. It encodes CAGSLVGGHQPQHF. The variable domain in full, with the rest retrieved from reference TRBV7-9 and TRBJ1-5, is DTGVSQNPRHKITKRGQNVTFRCDPISEHNRLYWYRQTLGQGPEFLTYFQNEAQLEKSRLLSDRFSAERPKGSFSTLEIQRTEQGDSAMYLCAGSLVGGHQPQHFGDGTRLSIL.

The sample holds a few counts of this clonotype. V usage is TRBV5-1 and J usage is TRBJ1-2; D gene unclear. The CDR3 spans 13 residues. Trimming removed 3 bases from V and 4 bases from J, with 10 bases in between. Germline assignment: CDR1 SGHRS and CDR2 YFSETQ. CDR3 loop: CASSSIGGYGYTF. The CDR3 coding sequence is TGCGCCAGCAGCTCCATTGGCGGCTATGGCTACACCTTC.

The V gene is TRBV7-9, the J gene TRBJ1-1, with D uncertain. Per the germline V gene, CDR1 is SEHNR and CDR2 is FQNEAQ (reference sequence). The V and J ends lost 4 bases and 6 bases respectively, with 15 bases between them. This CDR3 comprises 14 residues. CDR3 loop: CASSSLTPGPEAFF. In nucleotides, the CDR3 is TGTGCCAGCAGCTCCCTTACCCCCGGCCCTGAAGCTTTCTTT. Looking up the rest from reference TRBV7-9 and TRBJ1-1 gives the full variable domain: DTGVSQNPRHKITKRGQNVTFRCDPISEHNRLYWYRQTLGQGPEFLTYFQNEAQLEKSRLLSDRFSAERPKGSFSTLEIQRTEQGDSAMYLCASSSLTPGPEAFFGQGTRLTVV.

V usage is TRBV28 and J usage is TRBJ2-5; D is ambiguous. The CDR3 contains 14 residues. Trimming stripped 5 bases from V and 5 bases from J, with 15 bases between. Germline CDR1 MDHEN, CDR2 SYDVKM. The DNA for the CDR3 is TGTGCCAGCAGTCCGCATCAAGGCCTTGAGACCCAGTACTTC. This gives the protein CASSPHQGLETQYF.

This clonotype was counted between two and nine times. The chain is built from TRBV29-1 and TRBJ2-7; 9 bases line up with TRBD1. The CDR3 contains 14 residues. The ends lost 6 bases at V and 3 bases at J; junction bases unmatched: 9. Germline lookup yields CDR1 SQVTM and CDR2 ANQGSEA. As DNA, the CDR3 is TGCAGCGTCCAACAGGGGGCAGGGGGCTACGAGCAGTACTTC. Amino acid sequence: CSVQQGAGGYEQYF.

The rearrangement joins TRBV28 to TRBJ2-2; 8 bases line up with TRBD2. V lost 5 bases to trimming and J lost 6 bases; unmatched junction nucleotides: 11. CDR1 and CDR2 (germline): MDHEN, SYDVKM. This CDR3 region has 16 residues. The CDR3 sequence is CASSPRGGRSSGELFF. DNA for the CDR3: TGTGCCAGCAGTCCCAGGGGCGGGAGGTCTTCCGGGGAGCTGTTTTTT.

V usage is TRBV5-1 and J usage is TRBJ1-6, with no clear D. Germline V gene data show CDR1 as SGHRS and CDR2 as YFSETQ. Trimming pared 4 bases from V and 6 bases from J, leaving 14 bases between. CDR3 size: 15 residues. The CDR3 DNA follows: TGCGCCAGCAGCGTCGGGGTCGGGGTTAATTCACCCCTCCACTTT. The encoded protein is CASSVGVGVNSPLHF.

CDR3 sequence reads: CASSLLGPADTQYF. Written as DNA, the CDR3 is TGTGCCAGCAGTTTATTGGGTCCCGCAGATACGCAGTATTTT. The V gene is TRBV27, the J gene TRBJ2-3; no definite D call. Deletions cut 1 base from V and 4 bases from J, with 9 bases between. This CDR3 has 14 residues. Per the germline V gene, CDR1 is MNHEY and CDR2 is SMNVEV (reference sequence).

The CDR3 loop reads CASSLSSSGPQHF. CDR3 in DNA: TGTGCCAGCAGCTTATCTAGTAGCGGGCCCCAGCATTTT. The chain uses TRBV7-2 and TRBJ1-5; D ambiguous. There are 13 residues in the CDR3. V dropped 2 bases and J dropped 9 bases, with 11 bases sitting between them. CDR1 and CDR2 (germline): SGHTA, FQGNSA.

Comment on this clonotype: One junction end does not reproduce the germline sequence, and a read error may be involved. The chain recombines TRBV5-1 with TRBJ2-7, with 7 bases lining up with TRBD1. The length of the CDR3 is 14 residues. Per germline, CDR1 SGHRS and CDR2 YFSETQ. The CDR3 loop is CASSSQGQNYERYF. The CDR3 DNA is TGCGCCAGCAGCTCGCAGGGACAGAACTACGAGCGGTACTTC.

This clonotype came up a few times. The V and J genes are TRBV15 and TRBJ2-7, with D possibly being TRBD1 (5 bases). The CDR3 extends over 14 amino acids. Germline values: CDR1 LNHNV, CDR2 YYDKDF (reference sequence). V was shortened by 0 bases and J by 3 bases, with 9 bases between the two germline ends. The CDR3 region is CATSRDYQGYEQYF. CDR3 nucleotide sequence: TGTGCCACCAGCAGAGATTACCAGGGCTACGAGCAGTACTTC.

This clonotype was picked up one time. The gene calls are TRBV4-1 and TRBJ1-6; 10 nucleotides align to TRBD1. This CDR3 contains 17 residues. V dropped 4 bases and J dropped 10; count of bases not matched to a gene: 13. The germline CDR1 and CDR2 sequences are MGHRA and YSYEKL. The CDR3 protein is CASSPAFSGQGHSPLHF. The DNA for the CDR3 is TGCGCCAGCAGCCCTGCGTTTTCGGGACAGGGGCACTCACCCCTCCACTTT.

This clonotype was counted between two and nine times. CDR3 coding DNA: TGCGCCAGCAGCGCCCCACCGGGACTAGCGGGAGGGATTACCTACGAGCAGTACTTC. Encoded protein: CASSAPPGLAGGITYEQYF. The chain recombines TRBV5-1 with TRBJ2-7, with 16 bases identical to TRBD2. The germline V gene encodes CDR1 SGHRS and CDR2 YFSETQ. The CDR3 is made up of 19 amino acids. V was pared by 4 bases and J by 2 bases, with 12 bases of the junction left unmatched.

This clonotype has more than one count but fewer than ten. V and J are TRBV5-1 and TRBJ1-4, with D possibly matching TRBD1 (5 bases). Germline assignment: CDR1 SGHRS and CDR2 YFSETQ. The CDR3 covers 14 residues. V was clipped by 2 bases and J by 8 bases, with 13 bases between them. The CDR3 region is CASSFSGVYEKLFF. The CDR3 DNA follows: TGCGCCAGCAGCTTTTCGGGGGTATACGAAAAACTGTTTTTT.